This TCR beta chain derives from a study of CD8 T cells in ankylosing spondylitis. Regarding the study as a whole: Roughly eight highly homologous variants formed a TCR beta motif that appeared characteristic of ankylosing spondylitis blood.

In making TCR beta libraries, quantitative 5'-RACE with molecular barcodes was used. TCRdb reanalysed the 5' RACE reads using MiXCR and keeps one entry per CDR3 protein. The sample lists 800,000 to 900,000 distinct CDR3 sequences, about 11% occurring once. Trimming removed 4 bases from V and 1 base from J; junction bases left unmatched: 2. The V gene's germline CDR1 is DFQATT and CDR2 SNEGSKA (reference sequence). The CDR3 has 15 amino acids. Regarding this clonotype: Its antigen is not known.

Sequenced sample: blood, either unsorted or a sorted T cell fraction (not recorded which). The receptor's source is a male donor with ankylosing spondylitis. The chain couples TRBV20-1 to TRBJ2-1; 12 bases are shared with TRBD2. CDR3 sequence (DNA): TGCAGTGCTATGACTAGCGGGAGATCCTACAATGAGCAGTTCTTC. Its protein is CSAMTSGRSYNEQFF.